This T cell receptor (beta chain) was recorded in a study of OX40 agonist ivuxolimab in advanced cancers. At the level of the study: Patients in the trial were receiving intravenous ivuxolimab every 2 weeks, at doses of 0.01 to 10 mg/kg. Three individuals attained partial responses, comprising one hepatocellular carcinoma case and two cutaneous melanoma cases.

Study results and limitations: The study did not work out the antigen specificity of the expanded peripheral T cells.

The CDR3 length is 16 residues. The V gene's germline CDR1 is MGHDK and CDR2 SYGVNS. Losses at the gene ends were 3 bases for V and 4 bases for J; bases not matched to a gene: 11. Method: immunoSEQ multiplex PCR; TCRdb's copy keeps in-frame clones and lacks some. The table lists about 99,000 clones, 90% to 95% of them singletons, with around 0.3% in the top ten. This clone was recorded once. Antigen specificity is unknown. The sequence was collected from an adult with an advanced solid tumor such as melanoma, head and neck, liver or kidney cancer. This sequence joins TRBV25-1 and TRBJ2-5, with 7 bases lining up with TRBD2. The sample consisted of CD4+ or CD8+ T cells sorted from blood, taken in a trial of the OX40 agonist ivuxolimab. As DNA, the CDR3 is TGTGCCAGCAGTGACCACATACTAGCGAGGGGAGAGACCCAGTACTTC. This codes for CASSDHILARGETQYF. The entire variable domain, with the rest obtained from reference TRBV25-1 and TRBJ2-5, is as follows: EADIYQTPRYLVIGTGKKITLECSQTMGHDKMYWYQQDPGMELHLIHYSYGVNSTEKGDLSSESTVSRIRTEHFPLTLESARPSHTSQYLCASSDHILARGETQYFGPGTRLLVL.